This T cell receptor beta chain was retrieved from a study of T cell responses to AZD1222 COVID-19 vaccine. Study-wide results and caveats: Researchers took repertoire samples only after the peak T cell response had come.

This CDR3 comprises 15 residues. The germline gives CDR1 LNHDA, CDR2 SQIVND (reference sequence). The V and J ends lost 1 base and 7 bases respectively, with 14 bases between them. Only one count was recorded for this clone. Its antigen is unknown. Sequenced by immunoSEQ multiplex PCR; TCRdb stores in-frame clones only, minus some. The sample contains about 150,000 clones, approximately 88% of which appear only once. The chain has TRBV19 and TRBJ1-5; weak D call: TRBD1 (5 bases). The material was peripheral blood, obtained 28 days after the second dose of the MenACWY control vaccine. This TCR was recovered from an adult who received the MenACWY meningococcal vaccine as a control. DNA of the CDR3: TGTGCCAGTAGTATAGTGGGGGTGGAGGAACAGCCCCAGCATTTT. Translation: CASSIVGVEEQPQHF. The entire variable domain, with the rest obtained from reference TRBV19 and TRBJ1-5, is as follows: DGGITQSPKYLFRKEGQNVTLSCEQNLNHDAMYWYRQDPGQGLRLIYYSQIVNDFQKGDIAEGYSVSREKKESFPLTVTSAQKNPTAFYLCASSIVGVEEQPQHFGDGTRLSIL.